Sequencing of this TCR beta chain was carried out in a study of blood T cell repertoires in COVID-19. Profiling relied on immunoSEQ multiplex PCR, and the TCRdb table lists in-frame clones only, not all of them. The repertoire holds around 300,000 clones, with more than 75% as singletons. Trimming cost V 3 bases and J 6 bases; bases outside gene matches: 6. The length of the CDR3 is 16 residues. Per the germline V gene, CDR1 is KGHDR and CDR2 is SFDVKD. Sequenced: PBMCs or T cells enriched from blood (not recorded which). The gene calls are TRBV24-1 and TRBJ2-2, with 10 bases matching TRBD2. The sequence derives from a woman between 55 and 75 years old in a cohort exposed to, infected with or recovered from COVID-19 (not recorded which). The CDR3 sequence is CATSDPLAGVAGELFF. The CDR3 DNA is TGTGCCACCAGTGATCCCCTAGCGGGAGTTGCCGGGGAGCTGTTTTTT.